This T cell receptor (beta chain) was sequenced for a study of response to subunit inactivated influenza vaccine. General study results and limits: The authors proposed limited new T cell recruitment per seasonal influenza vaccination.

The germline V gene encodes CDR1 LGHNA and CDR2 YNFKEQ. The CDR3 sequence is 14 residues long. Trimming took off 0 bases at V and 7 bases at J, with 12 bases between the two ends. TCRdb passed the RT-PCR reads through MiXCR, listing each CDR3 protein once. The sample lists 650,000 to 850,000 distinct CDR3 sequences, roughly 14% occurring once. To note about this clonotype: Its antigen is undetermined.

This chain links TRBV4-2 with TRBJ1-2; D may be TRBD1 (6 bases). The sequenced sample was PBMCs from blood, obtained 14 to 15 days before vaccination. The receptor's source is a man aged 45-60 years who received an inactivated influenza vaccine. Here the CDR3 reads CASSQEQGSGGYTF. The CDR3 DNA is TGTGCCAGCAGCCAAGAACAGGGCTCTGGTGGCTACACCTTC.